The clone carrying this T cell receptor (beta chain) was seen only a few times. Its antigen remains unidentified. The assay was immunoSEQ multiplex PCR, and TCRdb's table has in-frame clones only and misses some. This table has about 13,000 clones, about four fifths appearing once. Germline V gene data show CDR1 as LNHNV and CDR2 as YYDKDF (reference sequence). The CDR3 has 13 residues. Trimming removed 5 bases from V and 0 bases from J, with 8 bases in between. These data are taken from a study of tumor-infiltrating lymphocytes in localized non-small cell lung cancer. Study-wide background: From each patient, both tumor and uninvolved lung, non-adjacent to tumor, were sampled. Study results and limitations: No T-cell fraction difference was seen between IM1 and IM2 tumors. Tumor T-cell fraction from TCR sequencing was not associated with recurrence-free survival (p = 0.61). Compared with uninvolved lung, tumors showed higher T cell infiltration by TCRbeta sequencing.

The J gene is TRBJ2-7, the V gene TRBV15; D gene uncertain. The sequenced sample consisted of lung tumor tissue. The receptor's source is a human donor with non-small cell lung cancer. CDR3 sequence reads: CATSPAPSYEQYF. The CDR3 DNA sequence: TGTGCCACCAGCCCCGCACCCTCCTACGAGCAGTACTTC.